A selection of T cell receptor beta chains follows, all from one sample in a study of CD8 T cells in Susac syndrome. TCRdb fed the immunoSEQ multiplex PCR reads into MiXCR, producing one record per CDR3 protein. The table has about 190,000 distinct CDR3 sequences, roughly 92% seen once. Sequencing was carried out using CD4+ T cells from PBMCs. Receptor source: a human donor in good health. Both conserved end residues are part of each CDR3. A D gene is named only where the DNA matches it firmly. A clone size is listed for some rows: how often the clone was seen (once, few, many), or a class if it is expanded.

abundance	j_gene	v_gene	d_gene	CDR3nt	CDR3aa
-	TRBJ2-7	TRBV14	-	TGTGCCAGCAGCCCGGGACTGCCTGGCTACGAGCAGTACTTC	CASSPGLPGYEQYF
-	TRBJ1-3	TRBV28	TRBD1	TGTGCCAGCAGTTTGAGCAGGGGGATCTCTGGAAACACCATATATTTT	CASSLSRGISGNTIYF
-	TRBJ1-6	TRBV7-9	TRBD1	TGTGCCAGCAGCCCCCCCCCAGGGGGCCAGTCACCCCTCCACTTT	CASSPPPGGQSPLHF
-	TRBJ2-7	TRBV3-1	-	TGTGCCAGCAGCCAAGATATACGCGAGCAGTACTTC	CASSQDIREQYF
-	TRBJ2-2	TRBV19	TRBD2	TGTGCCAGCGCTAAGCGGGGTACCCCGCCCGGGGAGCTGTTTTTT	CASAKRGTPPGELFF
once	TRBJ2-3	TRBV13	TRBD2	TGTGCCAGCAGCTTCGGGCTAGCGGAGACAGATACGCAGTATTTT	CASSFGLAETDTQYF
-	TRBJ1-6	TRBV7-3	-	TGTGCCAGCAGCTCCACCGCAGGGGAACCCCTCCACTTT	CASSSTAGEPLHF
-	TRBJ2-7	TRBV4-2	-	TGTGCCAGCAGCCAAGATCCGGACAGCTGGGGCACCTACGAGCAGTACTTC	CASSQDPDSWGTYEQYF
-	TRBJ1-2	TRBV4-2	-	TGTGCCAGCAGCCAAGTATGGGCAGGGAGAGCTAACTATGGCTACACCTTC	CASSQVWAGRANYGYTF
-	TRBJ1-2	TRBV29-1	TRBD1	TGCAGCGCTCCGGACAGGGGGAGGATTAACTATGGCTACACCTTC	CSAPDRGRINYGYTF
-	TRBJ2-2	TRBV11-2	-	TGTGCCAGCAGTCACCTCAGGGGAAACACCGGGGAGCTGTTTTTT	CASSHLRGNTGELFF
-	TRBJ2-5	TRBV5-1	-	TGCGCCAGCAGCCAGAATATAGAGACCCAGTACTTC	CASSQNIETQYF
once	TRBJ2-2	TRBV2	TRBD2	TGTGCCAGCAGGCGGAGCGGGGGGAACACCGGGGAGCTGTTTTTT	CASRRSGGNTGELFF
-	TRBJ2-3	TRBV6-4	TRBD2	TGTGCCAGCAGTGAGAGTACAGCGGGGAGGCCTACAGATACGCAGTATTTT	CASSESTAGRPTDTQYF
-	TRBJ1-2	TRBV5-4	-	TGTGCCAGCCTCCTTGTTGGCGGCAGTGGTGGCTACACCTTC	CASLLVGGSGGYTF
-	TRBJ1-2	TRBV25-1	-	TGTGCCAGTTCCGGGAGGAGCTATGGCTACACCTTC	CASSGRSYGYTF
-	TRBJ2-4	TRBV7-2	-	TGTGCCAGCAGCTTAGAAGTCCTTTCAAACATTCAGTACTTC	CASSLEVLSNIQYF
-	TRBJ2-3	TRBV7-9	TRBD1	TGTGCCAGCAGCTCAGACCGGGACAGGGGCACAGATACGCAGTATTTT	CASSSDRDRGTDTQYF
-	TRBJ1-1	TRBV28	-	TGTGCCAGCACCCTCTCGGCGGCAGGGATGAACACTGAAGCTTTCTTT	CASTLSAAGMNTEAFF
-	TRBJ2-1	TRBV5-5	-	TGTGCCAGCAGCCCCCCCAGGGCCGTTGAGCAGTTCTTC	CASSPPRAVEQFF
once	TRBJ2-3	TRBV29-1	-	TGCAGCGCTTTTGGGGGCAGAGATACGCAGTATTTT	CSAFGGRDTQYF
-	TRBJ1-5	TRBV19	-	TGTGCCAGTAGTATAGGGGGGGCCGCGACCCAGCATTTT	CASSIGGAATQHF
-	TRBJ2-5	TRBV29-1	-	TGCAGCGTCATGGAGGTCCAAGAGACCCAGTACTTC	CSVMEVQETQYF
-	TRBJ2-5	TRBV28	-	TGTGCCAGCAGTTTATCCCTCGGCCGTCAACAGGAGACCCAGTACTTC	CASSLSLGRQQETQYF
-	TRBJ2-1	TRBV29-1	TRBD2	TGCAGCGTACAGCGGGGGGCCTACAATGAGCAGTTCTTC	CSVQRGAYNEQFF
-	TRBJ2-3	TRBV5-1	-	TGCGCCAGCAGCCCGGAGACTAGCACAGATACGCAGTATTTT	CASSPETSTDTQYF
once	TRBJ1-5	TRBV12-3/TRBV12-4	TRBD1	TGTGCCAGCAGGAAGACAGGGGGCGCGTCCCTCGATCAGCCCCAGCATTTT	CASRKTGGASLDQPQHF
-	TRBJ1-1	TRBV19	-	TGTGCCAGTAGTATGGTTCGTAGCATGAACACTGAAGCTTTCTTT	CASSMVRSMNTEAFF
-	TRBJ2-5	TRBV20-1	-	TGCAGTGCTAGAGACTTCCTTCGGGAGACCCAGTACTTC	CSARDFLRETQYF
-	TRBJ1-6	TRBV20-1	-	TGCAGTGCTAAAGGGACACCAAATTCACCCCTCCACTTT	CSAKGTPNSPLHF
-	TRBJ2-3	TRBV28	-	TGTGCCAGCAGTCCACTAGCTACAGATACGCAGTATTTT	CASSPLATDTQYF
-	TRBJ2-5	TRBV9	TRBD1	TGTGCCAGCAGCGCCCCTGGGGGGACAGGGAGAGAAGAGACCCAGTACTTC	CASSAPGGTGREETQYF
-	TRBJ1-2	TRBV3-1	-	TGTGCCAGCAGCCAATCCGATTTTAACTATGGCTACACCTTC	CASSQSDFNYGYTF
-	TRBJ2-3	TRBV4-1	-	TGCGCCAGCAGCCAAGATACTACCTTCACAGATACGCAGTATTTT	CASSQDTTFTDTQYF
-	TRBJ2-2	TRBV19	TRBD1	TGTGCCAGTAAAGTGGGACAGGGGATCACCGGGGAGCTGTTTTTT	CASKVGQGITGELFF
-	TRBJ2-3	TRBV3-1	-	TGTGCCAGCAGCCAAGTTCTTAGCACAGATACGCAGTATTTT	CASSQVLSTDTQYF
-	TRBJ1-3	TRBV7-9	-	TGTGCCAGCAGCTTAGAGACGCGAAACACCATATATTTT	CASSLETRNTIYF
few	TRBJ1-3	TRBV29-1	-	TGCAGCGCCAAACCGGGCACCGCGGGAAACACCATATATTTT	CSAKPGTAGNTIYF
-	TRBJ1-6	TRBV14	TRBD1	TGTGCCAGCAGGAAGGGACAGGTTGAAGGATCACCCCTCCACTTT	CASRKGQVEGSPLHF
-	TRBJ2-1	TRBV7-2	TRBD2	TGTGCCAGCAGCCCTAGCGGGGCCAACAATGAGCAGTTCTTC	CASSPSGANNEQFF
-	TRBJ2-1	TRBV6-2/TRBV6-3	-	TGTGCCAGCCGTCCGGGACTCCTATACAATGAGCAGTTCTTC	CASRPGLLYNEQFF
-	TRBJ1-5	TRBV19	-	TGTGCCAGCCGATTTACAGGGTATAAGCAGCCCCAGCATTTT	CASRFTGYKQPQHF
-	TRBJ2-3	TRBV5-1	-	TGCGCCAGCAGCGGGACCGCGGCAGATACGCAGTATTTT	CASSGTAADTQYF
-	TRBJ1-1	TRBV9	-	TGTGCCAGCAGCGAAGCAATGAACACTGAAGCTTTCTTT	CASSEAMNTEAFF
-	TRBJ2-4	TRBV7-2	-	TGTGCCAGCAGCCCCGACGGAGCCAAAAACATTCAGTACTTC	CASSPDGAKNIQYF
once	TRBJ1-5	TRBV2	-	TGTGCCAGCACGCTGGAAAAAAATCAGCCCCAGCATTTT	CASTLEKNQPQHF
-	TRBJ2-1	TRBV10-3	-	TGTGCCATCAGGTCACCCTTGTGGAATGAGCAGTTCTTC	CAIRSPLWNEQFF
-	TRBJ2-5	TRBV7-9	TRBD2	TGTGCCAGCAGCTCAGGCCTGGGGGGGAGAGAGACCCAGTACTTC	CASSSGLGGRETQYF